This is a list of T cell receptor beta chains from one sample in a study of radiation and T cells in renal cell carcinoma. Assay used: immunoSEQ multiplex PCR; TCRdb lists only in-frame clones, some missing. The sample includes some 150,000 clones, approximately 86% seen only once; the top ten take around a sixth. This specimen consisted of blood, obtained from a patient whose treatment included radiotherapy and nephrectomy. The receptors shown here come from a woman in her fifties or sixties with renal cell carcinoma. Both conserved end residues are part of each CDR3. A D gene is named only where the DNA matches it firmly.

CDR3aa: CASSRGGGAYNEQFF; d_gene: -; v_gene: TRBV27
CDR3aa: CASRSSGTETQYF; d_gene: TRBD2; v_gene: TRBV6-1
CDR3aa: CASSQSGTDYPQETQYF; d_gene: -; v_gene: TRBV4-2
CDR3aa: CAWGGQANTEAFF; d_gene: TRBD1; v_gene: TRBV30
CDR3aa: CASSLDVTGELFF; d_gene: -; v_gene: TRBV7-2
CDR3aa: CASSVSGNTIYF; d_gene: -; v_gene: TRBV6-1
CDR3aa: CASRYLPGQGDLFF; d_gene: TRBD1; v_gene: TRBV7-6
CDR3aa: CASTGFTETQYF; d_gene: -; v_gene: TRBV28
CDR3aa: CAISARTIGATQYF; d_gene: -; v_gene: TRBV10-3
CDR3aa: CASSLEQDYEQYF; d_gene: -; v_gene: TRBV7-2
CDR3aa: CASSIGLYGYTF; d_gene: -; v_gene: TRBV5-5
CDR3aa: CASSLITTSGRDEQYF; d_gene: TRBD2; v_gene: TRBV28
CDR3aa: CASSTDTDTQYF; d_gene: -; v_gene: TRBV9
CDR3aa: CASIGLAGGPNTGELFF; d_gene: TRBD2; v_gene: TRBV27
CDR3aa: CASGGGSYEQYF; d_gene: -; v_gene: TRBV2
CDR3aa: CASSSLRDRVKTGANVLTF; d_gene: TRBD1; v_gene: TRBV11-2